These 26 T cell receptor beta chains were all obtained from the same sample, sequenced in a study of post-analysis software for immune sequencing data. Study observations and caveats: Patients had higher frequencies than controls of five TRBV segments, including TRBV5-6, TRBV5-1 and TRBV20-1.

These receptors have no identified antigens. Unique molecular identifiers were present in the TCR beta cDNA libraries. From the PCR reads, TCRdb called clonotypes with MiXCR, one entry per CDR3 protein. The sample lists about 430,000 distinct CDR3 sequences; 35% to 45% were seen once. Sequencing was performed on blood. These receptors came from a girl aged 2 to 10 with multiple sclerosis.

The CDR3 nucleotides are TGTGCCAGCACCACCTTACAGGGGAGGTTACGCTACGAGCAGTACTTC. Translating it yields CASTTLQGRLRYEQYF. The rearrangement joins TRBV6-1 to TRBJ2-7; possibly TRBD1 for D (7 bases). The germline CDR1 and CDR2 sequences are MNHNS and SASEGT. Trimming took off 7 bases at V and 3 bases at J, with 22 bases between the two ends. The CDR3 has 16 amino acids.

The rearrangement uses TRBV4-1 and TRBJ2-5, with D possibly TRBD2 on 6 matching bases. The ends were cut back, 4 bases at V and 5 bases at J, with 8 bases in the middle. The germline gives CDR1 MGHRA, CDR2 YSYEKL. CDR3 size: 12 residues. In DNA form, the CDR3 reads TGCGCCAGCAGCCCCAGCGGGGAGACCCAGTACTTC. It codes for CASSPSGETQYF.

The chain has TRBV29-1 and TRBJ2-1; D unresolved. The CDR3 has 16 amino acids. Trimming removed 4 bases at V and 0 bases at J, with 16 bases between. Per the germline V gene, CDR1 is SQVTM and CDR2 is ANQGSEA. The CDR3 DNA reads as TGCAGCGTTGTCTTGCGCGCTGCCCTCTCCTACAATGAGCAGTTCTTC. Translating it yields CSVVLRAALSYNEQFF.

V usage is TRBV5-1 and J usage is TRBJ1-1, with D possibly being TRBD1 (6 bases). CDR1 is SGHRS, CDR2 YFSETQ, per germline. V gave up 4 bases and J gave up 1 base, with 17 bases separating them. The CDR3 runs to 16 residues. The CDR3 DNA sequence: TGCGCCAGCAGCCGGACAGCTATGCCAGGGAACACTGAAGCTTTCTTT. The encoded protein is CASSRTAMPGNTEAFF.

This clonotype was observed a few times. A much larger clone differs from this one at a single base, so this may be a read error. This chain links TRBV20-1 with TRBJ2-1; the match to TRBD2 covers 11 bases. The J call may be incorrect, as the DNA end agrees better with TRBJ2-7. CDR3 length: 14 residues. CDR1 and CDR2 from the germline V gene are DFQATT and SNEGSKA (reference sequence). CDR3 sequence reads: CSASSGRAYNEQYF. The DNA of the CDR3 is TGCAGTGCTAGTAGCGGGAGGGCCTACAATGAGCAGTACTTC.

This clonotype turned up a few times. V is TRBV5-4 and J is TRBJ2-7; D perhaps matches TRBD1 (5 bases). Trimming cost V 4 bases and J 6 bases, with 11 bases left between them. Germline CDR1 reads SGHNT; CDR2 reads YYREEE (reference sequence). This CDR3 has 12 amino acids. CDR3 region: CASSPRQGEQYF. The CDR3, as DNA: TGTGCCAGCAGCCCGAGGCAGGGCGAGCAGTACTTC.

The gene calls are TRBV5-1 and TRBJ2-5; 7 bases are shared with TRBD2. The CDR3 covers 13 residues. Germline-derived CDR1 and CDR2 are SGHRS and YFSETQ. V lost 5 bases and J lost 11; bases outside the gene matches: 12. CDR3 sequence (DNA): TGCGCCAGCAGTTCCGCTTACGGGCGGGAGCAGTACTTC. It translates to CASSSAYGREQYF. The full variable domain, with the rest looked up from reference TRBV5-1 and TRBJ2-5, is KAGVTQTPRYLIKTRGQQVTLSCSPISGHRSVSWYQQTPGQGLQFLFEYFSETQRNKGNFPGRFSGRQFSNSRSEMNVSTLELGDSALYLCASSSAYGREQYFGPGTRLLVL.

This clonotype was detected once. The CDR3 DNA is TGTGCCAGCAGTTTTCTGACTAGCGGGGGAATAAAAAACATTCAGTACTTC. This encodes CASSFLTSGGIKNIQYF. The chain is built from TRBV6-5 and TRBJ2-4; 12 bases map to TRBD2. J gave up 4 bases and V 4 bases, and 8 bases lay outside the gene matches. This CDR3 spans 17 amino acids. Germline CDR1 and CDR2: MNHEY and SVGAGI.

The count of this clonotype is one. The CDR3 nucleotides are TGCAGTGCTAGAGACGCTAGCGGGGGGTTATACGAGCAGTACTTC. Translating it yields CSARDASGGLYEQYF. V gene TRBV20-1 combines with J gene TRBJ2-7; 11 bases fit TRBD2. The CDR3 has 15 amino acids. With 0 bases clipped from V and 4 bases from J, the junction kept 5 bases outside the gene matches. Germline-derived CDR1 and CDR2 are DFQATT and SNEGSKA (reference sequence).

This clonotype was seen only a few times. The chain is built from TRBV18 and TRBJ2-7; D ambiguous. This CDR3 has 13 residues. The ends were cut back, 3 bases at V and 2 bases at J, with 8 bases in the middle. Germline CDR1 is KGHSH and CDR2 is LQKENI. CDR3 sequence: CASSPTQTYEQYF. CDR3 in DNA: TGTGCCAGCTCACCGACACAGACCTACGAGCAGTACTTC.

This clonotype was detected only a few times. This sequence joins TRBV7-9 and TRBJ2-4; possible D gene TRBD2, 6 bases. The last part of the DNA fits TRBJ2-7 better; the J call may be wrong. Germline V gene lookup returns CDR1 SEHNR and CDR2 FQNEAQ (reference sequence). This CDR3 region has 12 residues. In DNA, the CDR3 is TGTGCCAGCAGTCCTGGGGGGAACGAGCAGTACTTC. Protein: CASSPGGNEQYF.

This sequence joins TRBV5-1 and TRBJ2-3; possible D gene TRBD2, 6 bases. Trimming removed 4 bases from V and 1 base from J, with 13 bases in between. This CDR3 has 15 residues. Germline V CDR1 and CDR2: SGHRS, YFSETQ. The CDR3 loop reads CASSSLGEGTDTQYF. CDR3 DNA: TGCGCCAGCAGCAGCCTCGGGGAGGGCACAGATACGCAGTATTTT. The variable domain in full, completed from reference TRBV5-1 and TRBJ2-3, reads KAGVTQTPRYLIKTRGQQVTLSCSPISGHRSVSWYQQTPGQGLQFLFEYFSETQRNKGNFPGRFSGRQFSNSRSEMNVSTLELGDSALYLCASSSLGEGTDTQYFGPGTRLTVL.

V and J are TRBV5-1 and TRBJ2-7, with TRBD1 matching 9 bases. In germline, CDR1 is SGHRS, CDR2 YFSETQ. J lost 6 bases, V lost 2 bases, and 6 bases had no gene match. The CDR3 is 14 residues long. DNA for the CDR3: TGCGCCAGCAGCTTAGGTACAGGGGGCGGCGAGCAGTACTTC. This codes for CASSLGTGGGEQYF. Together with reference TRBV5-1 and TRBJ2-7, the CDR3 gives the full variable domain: KAGVTQTPRYLIKTRGQQVTLSCSPISGHRSVSWYQQTPGQGLQFLFEYFSETQRNKGNFPGRFSGRQFSNSRSEMNVSTLELGDSALYLCASSLGTGGGEQYFGPGTRLTVT.

In nucleotides, the CDR3 is TGCAGCGTTGTGGCGGATACTGAAGCTTTCTTT. As protein: CSVVADTEAFF. V usage is TRBV29-1 and J usage is TRBJ1-1; no clear D gene. The CDR3 runs 11 residues. The germline V gene encodes CDR1 SQVTM and CDR2 ANQGSEA. Trimming cost V 4 bases and J 5 bases, with 8 bases left between them. Looking up the rest from reference TRBV29-1 and TRBJ1-1 gives the full variable domain: SAVISQKPSRDICQRGTSLTIQCQVDSQVTMMFWYRQQPGQSLTLIATANQGSEATYESGFVIDKFPISRPNLTFSTLTVSNMSPEDSSIYLCSVVADTEAFFGQGTRLTVV.

CDR3 sequence: CASSPWETGSDFTGELFF. The CDR3 DNA sequence: TGTGCCAGCAGTCCATGGGAGACAGGGTCGGATTTCACCGGGGAGCTGTTTTTT. The rearrangement uses TRBV28 and TRBJ2-2, with TRBD1 matching 7 bases. Germline CDR1 and CDR2: MDHEN and SYDVKM. The CDR3 spans 18 residues. The V and J ends lost 5 bases and 4 bases, in that order; junction bases with no gene match: 16.

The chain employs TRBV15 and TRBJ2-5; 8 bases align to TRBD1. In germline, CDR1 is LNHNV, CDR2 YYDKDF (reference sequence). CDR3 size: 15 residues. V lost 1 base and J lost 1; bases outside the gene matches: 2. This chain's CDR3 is CATSRGTGFQETQYF. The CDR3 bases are TGTGCCACCAGCAGAGGGACAGGGTTCCAAGAGACCCAGTACTTC.

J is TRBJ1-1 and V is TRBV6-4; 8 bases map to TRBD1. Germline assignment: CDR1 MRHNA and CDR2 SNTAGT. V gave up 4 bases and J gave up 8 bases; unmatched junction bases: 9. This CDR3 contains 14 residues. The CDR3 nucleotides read TGTGCCAGCAGTGCCACAGGGGGAGGATACGAAGCTTTCTTT. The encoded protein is CASSATGGGYEAFF.

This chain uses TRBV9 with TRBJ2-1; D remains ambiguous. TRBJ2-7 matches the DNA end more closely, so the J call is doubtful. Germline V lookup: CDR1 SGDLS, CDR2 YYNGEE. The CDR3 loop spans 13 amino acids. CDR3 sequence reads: CASSVEVRNEQYF. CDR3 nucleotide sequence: TGTGCCAGCAGCGTAGAGGTGAGGAATGAGCAGTACTTC.

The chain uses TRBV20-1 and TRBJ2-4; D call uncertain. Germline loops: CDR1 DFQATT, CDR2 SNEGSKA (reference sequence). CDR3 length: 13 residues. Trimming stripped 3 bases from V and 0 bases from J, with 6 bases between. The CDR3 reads CSASPLAKNIQYF. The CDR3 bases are TGCAGTGCTAGTCCATTAGCCAAAAACATTCAGTACTTC.

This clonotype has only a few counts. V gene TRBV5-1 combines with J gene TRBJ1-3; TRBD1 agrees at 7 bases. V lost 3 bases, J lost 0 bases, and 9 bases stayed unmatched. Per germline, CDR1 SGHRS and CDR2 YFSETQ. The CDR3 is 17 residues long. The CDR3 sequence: CASSWTSTGSSGNTIYF. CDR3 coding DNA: TGCGCCAGCAGCTGGACCTCGACAGGGAGCTCTGGAAACACCATATATTTT.

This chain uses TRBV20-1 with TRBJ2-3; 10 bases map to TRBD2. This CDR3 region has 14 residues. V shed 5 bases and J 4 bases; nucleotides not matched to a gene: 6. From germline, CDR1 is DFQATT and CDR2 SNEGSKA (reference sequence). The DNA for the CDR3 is TGCAGTGCTTGGAAGCGGGAGGGCGCAGATACGCAGTATTTT. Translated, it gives CSAWKREGADTQYF.

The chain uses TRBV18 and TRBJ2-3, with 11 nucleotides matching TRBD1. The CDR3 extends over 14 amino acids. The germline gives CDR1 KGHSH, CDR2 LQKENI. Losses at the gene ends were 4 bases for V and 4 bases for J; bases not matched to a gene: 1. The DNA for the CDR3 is TGTGCCAGCTCACAGGACAGGGGGCCAGATACGCAGTATTTT. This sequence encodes CASSQDRGPDTQYF.

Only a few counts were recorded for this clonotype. For the CDR3, the DNA is TGTGCCAGCAGCGCTACCCTAGTAGGCAATGAGCAGTTCTTC. Translated: CASSATLVGNEQFF. The V and J genes are TRBV6-2 or TRBV6-3 and TRBJ2-1, with D hard to call. In germline, CDR1 is MNHEY, CDR2 SVGEGT. CDR3 length: 14 residues. Between the trimmed V and J ends, which lost 6 bases and 6 bases, there was a span of 15 bases.

The CDR3 protein is CATSDLRSGQGPYEQYF. The CDR3 bases are TGTGCCACCAGTGATTTGAGGTCTGGACAGGGACCCTACGAGCAGTACTTC. The chain employs TRBV24-1 and TRBJ2-7; 8 bases are a match to TRBD1. The CDR3 extends over 17 amino acids. J gave up 2 bases and V 0 bases, and 8 bases lay outside the gene matches. Germline lookup yields CDR1 KGHDR and CDR2 SFDVKD.

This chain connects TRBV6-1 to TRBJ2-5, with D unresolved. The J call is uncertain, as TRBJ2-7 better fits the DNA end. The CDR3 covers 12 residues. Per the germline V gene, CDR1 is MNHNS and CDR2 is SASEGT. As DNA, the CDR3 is TGTGCCAGCAGTGAAATGGTCTACGAGCAGTACTTC. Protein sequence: CASSEMVYEQYF.

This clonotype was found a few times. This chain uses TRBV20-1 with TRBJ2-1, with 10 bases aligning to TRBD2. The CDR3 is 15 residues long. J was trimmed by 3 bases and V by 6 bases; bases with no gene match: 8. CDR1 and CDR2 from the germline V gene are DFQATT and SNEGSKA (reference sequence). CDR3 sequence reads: CSAGLAGANYNEQFF. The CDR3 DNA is TGCAGTGCCGGTCTAGCGGGAGCTAACTACAATGAGCAGTTCTTC.